The 21 T cell receptor beta chains in this list originate from one sample, sequenced in a study of T cell responses to AZD1222 COVID-19 vaccine. Sequencing used immunoSEQ multiplex PCR; TCRdb keeps in-frame clones, though not all of them. The sample consists of roughly 76,000 clones, roughly 85% of them appearing once. The sequencing used peripheral blood, collected on day 0 of AZD1222 vaccination. These receptors all stem from an adult in good health.

This chain connects TRBV28 to TRBJ2-1; 10 bases are shared with TRBD2. Germline-derived CDR1 and CDR2 are MDHEN and SYDVKM. CDR3 length: 15 amino acids. Trimming at V came to 7 bases and at J to 5 bases, leaving 8 bases not matched to a gene. The CDR3 DNA reads as TGTGCCAGCATTCTTAGCGGGGGGCGCGACAATGAGCAGTTCTTC. Translated: CASILSGGRDNEQFF. Complete variable domain (other parts from reference TRBV28 and TRBJ2-1): DVKVTQSSRYLVKRTGEKVFLECVQDMDHENMFWYRQDPGLGLRLIYFSYDVKMKEKGDIPEGYSVSREKKERFSLILESASTNQTSMYLCASILSGGRDNEQFFGPGTRLTVL.

The CDR3 nucleotides read TGTGCCAGCAGCGTAGATCCAGGGGGGCGAAGGGTATCACCCCTCCACTTT. This gives the protein CASSVDPGGRRVSPLHF. The rearrangement uses TRBV9 and TRBJ1-6; 7 nucleotides align to TRBD1. This CDR3 has 17 residues. The junction had 13 bases not matched to a gene; V was cut back by 0 bases and J by 10 bases. CDR1 is SGDLS and CDR2 is YYNGEE in the germline V gene.

The rearrangement uses TRBV9 and TRBJ1-2; no firm D call. Trimming removed 0 bases from V and 2 bases from J, with 5 bases in between. CDR1 is SGDLS and CDR2 is YYNGEE in the germline V gene. CDR3 length: 13 residues. CDR3 nucleotides: TGTGCCAGCAGCGTAGATCACAACTATGGCTACACCTTC. Translated, it gives CASSVDHNYGYTF.

The V and J genes are TRBV2 and TRBJ1-1; D gene ambiguous. Germline V gene lookup returns CDR1 SNHLY and CDR2 FYNNEI. This CDR3 region has 14 residues. The V end was cut by 7 bases, the J end by 7 bases, with 19 bases between. CDR3 residues: CASIPTLHDLEAFF. CDR3 in DNA: TGTGCCAGCATCCCGACTCTCCATGACCTTGAAGCTTTCTTT.

The gene calls are TRBV9 and TRBJ1-1; TRBD1 matches at 9 bases. The junction had 3 bases not matched to a gene; V was cut back by 4 bases and J by 5 bases. The V gene's germline CDR1 is SGDLS and CDR2 YYNGEE. The CDR3 totals 13 residues. CDR3 nucleotide sequence: TGTGCCAGCAGCACCGGGACAGGGACTGAAGCTTTCTTT. Translating it yields CASSTGTGTEAFF.

The chain has TRBV7-2 and TRBJ1-2; 7 positions agree with TRBD1. The CDR3 spans 15 residues. Per the germline V gene, CDR1 is SGHTA and CDR2 is FQGNSA. V was clipped by 3 bases and J by 2 bases; unmatched bases: 6. This chain's CDR3 is CASSFEQGPNYGYTF. The CDR3 DNA follows: TGTGCCAGCAGCTTCGAACAGGGGCCCAACTATGGCTACACCTTC.

A single count supports this clone. The chain uses TRBV28 and TRBJ1-3; a possible D gene is TRBD1 (5 bases). CDR1 and CDR2 (germline): MDHEN, SYDVKM. V shed 6 bases and J shed 0 bases, with 9 bases lying between them. This CDR3 contains 14 residues. DNA of the CDR3: TGTGCCAGCAGCGGACATTTCTCTGGAAACACCATATATTTT. Its protein product is CASSGHFSGNTIYF.

The chain uses TRBV28 and TRBJ1-1; D ambiguous. CDR3 length: 14 residues. The V and J ends lost 5 bases and 3 bases respectively, with 13 bases between them. Germline V gene sequence: CDR1 MDHEN, CDR2 SYDVKM. CDR3 in DNA: TGTGCCAGCAGTCACCCCCCCGAGGACACTGAAGCTTTCTTT. Encoded protein: CASSHPPEDTEAFF.

The chain has TRBV5-4 and TRBJ1-4; D might be TRBD1 (5 bases). V lost 5 bases to trimming and J lost 7 bases, with 30 bases between them. Germline loops: CDR1 SGHNT, CDR2 YYREEE (reference sequence). The CDR3 extends over 19 amino acids. The CDR3 is CASSFNRPIQVVPREKLFF. The DNA for the CDR3 is TGTGCCAGCAGTTTTAACCGCCCCATACAGGTTGTGCCGCGTGAAAAACTGTTTTTT. The variable domain in full, with the rest retrieved from reference TRBV5-4 and TRBJ1-4, is ETGVTQSPTHLIKTRGQQVTLRCSSQSGHNTVSWYQQALGQGPQFIFQYYREEENGRGNFPPRFSGLQFPNYSSELNVNALELDDSALYLCASSFNRPIQVVPREKLFFGSGTQLSVL.

The chain links TRBV7-9 to TRBJ1-5; 10 bases line up with TRBD1. The germline V gene has CDR1 SEHNR and CDR2 FQNEAQ (reference sequence). The length of the CDR3 is 15 residues. After removal of 5 bases from V and 7 bases from J, the junction contained 8 bases not matched to a gene. The CDR3 protein is CASSRGTGVEQPQHF. CDR3 coding DNA: TGTGCCAGCAGCCGGGGGACAGGGGTTGAACAGCCCCAGCATTTT.

This clone was picked up a small number of times. This rearrangement joins TRBV19 to TRBJ1-6; TRBD1 agrees at 8 bases. The germline V gene encodes CDR1 LNHDA and CDR2 SQIVND (reference sequence). The junction had 5 bases not matched to a gene; V was cut back by 3 bases and J by 10 bases. The CDR3 loop spans 14 amino acids. For the CDR3, the DNA is TGTGCCAGTAGTATGTCCAGGGGGCAATCACCCCTCCACTTT. It specifies CASSMSRGQSPLHF. Full variable domain (outside the CDR3, taken from reference TRBV19 and TRBJ1-6): DGGITQSPKYLFRKEGQNVTLSCEQNLNHDAMYWYRQDPGQGLRLIYYSQIVNDFQKGDIAEGYSVSREKKESFPLTVTSAQKNPTAFYLCASSMSRGQSPLHFGNGTRLTVT.

V usage is TRBV19 and J usage is TRBJ1-1; 10 bases align to TRBD1. The CDR3 length is 13 residues. J gave up 5 bases and V 6 bases, and 3 bases lay outside the gene matches. In germline, CDR1 is LNHDA, CDR2 SQIVND (reference sequence). CDR3 nucleotides: TGTGCCAGTAGGGGACAGGGGCCGACTGAAGCTTTCTTT. This codes for CASRGQGPTEAFF.

V is TRBV2 and J is TRBJ2-2; a possible D gene is TRBD1 (5 bases). Trimming took off 5 bases at V and 5 bases at J, with 9 bases between the two ends. The CDR3 has 13 amino acids. Germline values: CDR1 SNHLY, CDR2 FYNNEI. CDR3 sequence reads: CASSKQATGELFF. DNA of the CDR3: TGTGCCAGCAGTAAACAGGCGACCGGGGAGCTGTTTTTT.

The chain carries TRBV5-1 and TRBJ2-1, with 12 bases lining up with TRBD2. Germline V gene sequence: CDR1 SGHRS, CDR2 YFSETQ. This CDR3 has 17 residues. Germline trimming cut 4 bases from V and 6 bases from J; bases unmatched to any gene: 11. The CDR3: CASSRRLAGEGGNEQFF. CDR3 sequence (DNA): TGCGCCAGCAGCCGGCGACTAGCGGGAGAAGGGGGCAATGAGCAGTTCTTC.

J is TRBJ2-3 and V is TRBV27; TRBD2 is a possible D gene (5 bases). This CDR3 region has 14 residues. Looked up from germline, CDR1 is MNHEY and CDR2 is SMNVEV (reference sequence). V lost 2 bases to trimming and J lost 5 bases, with 11 bases between them. The CDR3 bases are TGTGCCAGCAGTTTACGGGGTTATAGAGATACGCAGTATTTT. This translates into CASSLRGYRDTQYF.

This clone was recorded a few times. The chain has TRBV6-6 and TRBJ2-5; D possibly corresponds to TRBD2 (7 bases). This CDR3 is built from 14 residues. Germline CDR1 MNHNY, CDR2 SVGAGI (reference sequence). The germline V and J ends were trimmed by 5 bases and 5 bases, with 15 bases remaining between them. The CDR3 reads CASSGRGAGETQYF. For the CDR3, the DNA is TGTGCCAGCAGTGGCCGGGGGGCAGGGGAGACCCAGTACTTC.

This clone was seen once. The CDR3 loop reads CASSLGGDNSPLHF. CDR3 nucleotide sequence: TGTGCCAGCAGCTTAGGGGGGGATAATTCACCCCTCCACTTT. This rearrangement joins TRBV7-6 to TRBJ1-6, with D tentatively TRBD1 (5 bases). V was trimmed by 1 base and J by 5 bases, leaving 6 bases between them. This CDR3 contains 14 residues. Per the germline V gene, CDR1 is SGHVS and CDR2 is FNYEAQ.

The chain combines TRBV21-1 with TRBJ1-1; the D segment call TRBD1 is taken from the table without a DNA check. TRBV21-1 is marked as a pseudogene. The length of the CDR3 is 15 residues. The CDR3 nucleotides are TGTGCCAGCAGCACTGGACAGGGACGACGGACTGAAGCTTTCTTT. It yields the protein CASSTGQGRRTEAFF.

This clone was observed a single time. The chain couples TRBV4-2 to TRBJ1-1; D is possibly TRBD1 (6 bases). The CDR3 has 12 residues. Germline V CDR1 and CDR2: LGHNA, YNFKEQ. Trimming took 5 bases from V and 7 from J, leaving 11 bases between them. Written as DNA, the CDR3 is TGTGCCAGCAGCTTAGGGGGGGTTGAAGCTTTCTTT. Its translation: CASSLGGVEAFF.

The chain uses TRBV19 and TRBJ1-5, with TRBD1 as a possible D gene (6 bases). Germline-derived CDR1 and CDR2 are LNHDA and SQIVND (reference sequence). The CDR3 spans 17 residues. V lost 6 bases and J lost 1, with 19 bases in between. CDR3 residues: CASSLTLIGGSNQPQHF. For the CDR3, the DNA is TGTGCCAGTAGCCTTACCCTAATAGGGGGAAGCAATCAGCCCCAGCATTTT.

On this clone itself: The sample has other DNA sequences that encode this CDR3 too. The chain combines TRBV9 with TRBJ1-6; no firm D call. From germline, CDR1 is SGDLS and CDR2 YYNGEE. The CDR3 covers 13 residues. V lost 0 bases and J lost 5, with 3 bases in between. CDR3 amino acids: CASSVGDNSPLHF. CDR3 in DNA: TGTGCCAGCAGCGTAGGGGATAATTCACCCCTCCACTTT.